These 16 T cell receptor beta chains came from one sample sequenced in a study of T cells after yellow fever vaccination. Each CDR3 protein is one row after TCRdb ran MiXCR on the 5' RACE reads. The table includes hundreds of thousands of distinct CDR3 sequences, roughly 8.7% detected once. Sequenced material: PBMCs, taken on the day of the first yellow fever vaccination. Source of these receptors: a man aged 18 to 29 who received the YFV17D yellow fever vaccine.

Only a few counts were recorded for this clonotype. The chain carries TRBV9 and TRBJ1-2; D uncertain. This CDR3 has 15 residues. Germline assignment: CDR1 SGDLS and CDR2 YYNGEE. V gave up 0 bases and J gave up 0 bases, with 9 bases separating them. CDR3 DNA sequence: TGTGCCAGCAGCGTAGGGGGAGGAACTAACTATGGCTACACCTTC. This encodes CASSVGGGTNYGYTF.

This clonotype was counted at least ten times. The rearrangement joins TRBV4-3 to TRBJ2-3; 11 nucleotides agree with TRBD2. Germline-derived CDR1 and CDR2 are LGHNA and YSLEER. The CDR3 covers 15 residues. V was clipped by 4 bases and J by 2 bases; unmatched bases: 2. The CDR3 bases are TGCGCCAGCAGCCGGGGACTAGCGGACACAGATACGCAGTATTTT. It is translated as CASSRGLADTDTQYF.

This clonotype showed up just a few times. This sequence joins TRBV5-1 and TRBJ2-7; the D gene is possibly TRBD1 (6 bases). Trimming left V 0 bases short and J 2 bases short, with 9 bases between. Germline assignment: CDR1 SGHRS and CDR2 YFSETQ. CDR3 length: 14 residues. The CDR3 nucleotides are TGCGCCAGCAGCTTGGCAGGGGCCCCCTACGAGCAGTACTTC. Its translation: CASSLAGAPYEQYF.

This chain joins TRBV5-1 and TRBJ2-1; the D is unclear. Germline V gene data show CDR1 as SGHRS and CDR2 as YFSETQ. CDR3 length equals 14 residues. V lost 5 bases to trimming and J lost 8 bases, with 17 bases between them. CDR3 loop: CASSSLRPWDEQFF. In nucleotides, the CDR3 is TGCGCCAGCAGTTCTCTCAGACCCTGGGATGAGCAGTTCTTC.

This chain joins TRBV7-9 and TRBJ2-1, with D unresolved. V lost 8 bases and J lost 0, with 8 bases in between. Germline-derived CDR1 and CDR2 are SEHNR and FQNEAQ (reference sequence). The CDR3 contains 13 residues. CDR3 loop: CASANPSYNEQFF. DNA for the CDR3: TGTGCCAGCGCCAACCCCTCCTACAATGAGCAGTTCTTC.

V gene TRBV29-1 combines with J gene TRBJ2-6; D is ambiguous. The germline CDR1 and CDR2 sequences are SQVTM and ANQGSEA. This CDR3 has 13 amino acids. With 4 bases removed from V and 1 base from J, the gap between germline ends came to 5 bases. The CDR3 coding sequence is TGCAGCGTTGCGGTTTCTGGGGCCAACGTCCTGACTTTC. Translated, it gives CSVAVSGANVLTF.

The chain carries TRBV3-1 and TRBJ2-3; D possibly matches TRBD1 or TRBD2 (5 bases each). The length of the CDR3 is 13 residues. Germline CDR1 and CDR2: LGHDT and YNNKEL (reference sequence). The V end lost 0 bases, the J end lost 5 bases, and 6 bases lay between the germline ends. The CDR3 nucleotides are TGTGCCAGCAGCCAAGATGGGGGAGATACGCAGTATTTT. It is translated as CASSQDGGDTQYF.

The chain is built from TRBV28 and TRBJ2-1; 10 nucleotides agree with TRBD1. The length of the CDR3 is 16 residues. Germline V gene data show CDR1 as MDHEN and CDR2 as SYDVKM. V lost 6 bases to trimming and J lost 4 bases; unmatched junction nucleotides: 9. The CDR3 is CASSSSRDRGYNEQFF. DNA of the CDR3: TGTGCCAGCAGCTCAAGCCGGGACAGGGGATACAATGAGCAGTTCTTC.

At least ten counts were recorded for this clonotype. The CDR3 loop reads CASKLQGATETQYF. CDR3 DNA sequence: TGTGCCAGCAAGCTACAGGGGGCCACGGAGACCCAGTACTTC. The rearrangement uses TRBV6-1 and TRBJ2-5; 9 bases agree with TRBD1. After removal of 7 bases from V and 5 bases from J, the junction contained 8 bases not matched to a gene. The germline CDR1 and CDR2 sequences are MNHNS and SASEGT. This CDR3 is 14 amino acids long.

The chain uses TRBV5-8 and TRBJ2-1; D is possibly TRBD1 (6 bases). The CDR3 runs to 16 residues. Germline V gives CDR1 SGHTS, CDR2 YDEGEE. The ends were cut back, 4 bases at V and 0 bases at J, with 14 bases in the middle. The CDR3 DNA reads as TGTGCCAGCAGCCCGTTTAGGGGGAGCTCCTACAATGAGCAGTTCTTC. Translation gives CASSPFRGSSYNEQFF.

As DNA, the CDR3 is TGCGCCAGCAGCTTGTTCCGGAGCGGGGACACTGAAGCTTTCTTT. Protein product: CASSLFRSGDTEAFF. This chain links TRBV5-1 with TRBJ1-1; D gene uncertain. V was trimmed by 1 base and J by 3 bases, leaving 13 bases between them. Looked up from germline, CDR1 is SGHRS and CDR2 is YFSETQ. This CDR3 comprises 15 residues.

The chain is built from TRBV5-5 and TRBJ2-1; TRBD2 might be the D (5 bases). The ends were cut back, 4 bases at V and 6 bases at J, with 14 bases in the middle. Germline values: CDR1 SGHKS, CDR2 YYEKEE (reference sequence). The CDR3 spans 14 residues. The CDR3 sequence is CASSGLRFFNEQFF. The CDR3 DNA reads TGTGCCAGCAGCGGACTCAGGTTTTTCAATGAGCAGTTCTTC.

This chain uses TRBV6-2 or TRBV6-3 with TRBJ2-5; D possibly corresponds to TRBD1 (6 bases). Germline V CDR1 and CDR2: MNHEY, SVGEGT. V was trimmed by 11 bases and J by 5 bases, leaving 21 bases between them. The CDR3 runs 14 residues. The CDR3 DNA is TGTGCCGTCGGGACATCCGTCGTGTGGGAGACCCAGTACTTC. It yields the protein CAVGTSVVWETQYF.

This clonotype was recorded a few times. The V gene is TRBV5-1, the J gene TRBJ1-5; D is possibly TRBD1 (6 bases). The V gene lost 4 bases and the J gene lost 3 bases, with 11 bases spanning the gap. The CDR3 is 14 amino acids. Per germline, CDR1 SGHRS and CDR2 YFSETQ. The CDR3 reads CASSPGEPNQPQHF. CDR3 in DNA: TGCGCCAGCAGCCCAGGGGAGCCCAATCAGCCCCAGCATTTT.

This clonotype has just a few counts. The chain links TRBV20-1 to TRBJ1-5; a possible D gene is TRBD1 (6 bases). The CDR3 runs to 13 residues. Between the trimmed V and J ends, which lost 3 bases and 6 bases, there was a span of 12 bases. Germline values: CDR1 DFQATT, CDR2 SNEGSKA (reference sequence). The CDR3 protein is CSARSGEGQPQHF. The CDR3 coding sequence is TGCAGTGCTAGGTCAGGGGAGGGTCAGCCCCAGCATTTT.

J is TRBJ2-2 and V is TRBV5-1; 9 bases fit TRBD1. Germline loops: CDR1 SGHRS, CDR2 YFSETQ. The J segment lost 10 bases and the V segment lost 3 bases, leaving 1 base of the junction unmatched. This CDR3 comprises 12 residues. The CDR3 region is CASSWTGEELFF. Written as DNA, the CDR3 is TGCGCCAGCAGCTGGACAGGGGAGGAGCTGTTTTTT.